A single TCR beta chain is shown here with its context. These data originate in a study of cytotoxic CD8 clonotypes in ibrutinib-treated CLL. Profiled with immunoSEQ multiplex PCR; TCRdb holds only in-frame clones, not every one. The sample carries some 200,000 clones, approximately 75% recorded once. Trimming removed 0 bases from V and 0 bases from J, with 9 bases in between. This CDR3 is built from 16 residues. The germline V gene encodes CDR1 MGHRA and CDR2 YSYEKL. This TCR was sampled from a human donor with chronic lymphocytic leukemia. The V and J genes are TRBV4-1 and TRBJ2-1; possibly TRBD1 or TRBD2 for D (5 bases each). The sequenced sample was PBMCs, obtained after 12 months of ibrutinib treatment. This CDR3 is CASSQEPGSSYNEQFF. CDR3 DNA sequence: TGCGCCAGCAGCCAAGAGCCAGGGAGCTCCTACAATGAGCAGTTCTTC.